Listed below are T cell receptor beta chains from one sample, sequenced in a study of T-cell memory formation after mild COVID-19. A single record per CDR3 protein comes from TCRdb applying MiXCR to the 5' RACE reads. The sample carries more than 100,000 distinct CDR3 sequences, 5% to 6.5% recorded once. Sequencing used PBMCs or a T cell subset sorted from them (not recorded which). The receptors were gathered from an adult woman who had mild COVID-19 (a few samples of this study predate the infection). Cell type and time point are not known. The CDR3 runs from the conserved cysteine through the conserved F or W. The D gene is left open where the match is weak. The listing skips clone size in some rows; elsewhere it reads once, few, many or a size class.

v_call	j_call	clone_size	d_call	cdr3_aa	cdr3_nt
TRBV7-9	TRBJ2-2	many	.	CASSLDRATGELFF	TGTGCCAGCAGCTTAGACAGGGCGACCGGGGAGCTGTTTTTT
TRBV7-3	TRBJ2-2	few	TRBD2	CASSPRTSGSGELFF	TGTGCCAGCAGCCCGCGGACTAGCGGGTCCGGGGAGCTGTTTTTT
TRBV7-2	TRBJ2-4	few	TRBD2	CASRGTGTSGPGAKNIQYF	TGTGCCAGCAGGGGGACCGGGACTAGCGGGCCAGGGGCCAAAAACATTCAGTACTTC
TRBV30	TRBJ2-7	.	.	CAWSGTASSYEQYF	TGTGCCTGGTCTGGGACGGCGAGCTCCTACGAGCAGTACTTC
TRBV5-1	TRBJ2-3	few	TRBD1	CASSLGTGPSGDTQYF	TGCGCCAGCAGCTTGGGGACAGGCCCCTCGGGAGATACGCAGTATTTT
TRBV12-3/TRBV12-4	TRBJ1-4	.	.	CASSLGMYRTSTNEKLFF	TGTGCCAGCAGTTTGGGGATGTACAGGACCTCAACTAATGAAAAACTGTTTTTT
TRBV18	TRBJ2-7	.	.	CASSPSHTYEQYF	TGTGCCAGCTCACCATCACACACCTACGAGCAGTACTTC
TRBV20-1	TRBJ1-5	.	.	CSARAPNQPQHF	TGCAGTGCTAGAGCCCCCAATCAGCCCCAGCATTTT
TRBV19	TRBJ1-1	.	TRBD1	CASKGANTEAFF	TGTGCCAGTAAGGGGGCGAACACTGAAGCTTTCTTT
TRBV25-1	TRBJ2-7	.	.	CASSDPGGVYYEQYF	TGTGCCAGCAGTGATCCCGGCGGAGTATACTACGAGCAGTACTTC
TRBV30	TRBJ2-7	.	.	CAWSAQQYGEQYF	TGTGCCTGGAGTGCACAACAGTACGGCGAGCAGTACTTC
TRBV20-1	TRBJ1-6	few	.	CSARKSGTDNSPLHF	TGCAGTGCTAGAAAATCCGGGACGGATAATTCACCCCTCCACTTT
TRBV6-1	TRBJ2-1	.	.	CASIEDSSYNEQFF	TGTGCCAGCATTGAGGACAGCTCCTACAATGAGCAGTTCTTC
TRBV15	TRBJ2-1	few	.	CATSRDPGSYNEQFF	TGTGCCACCAGCAGAGACCCGGGGTCCTACAATGAGCAGTTCTTC
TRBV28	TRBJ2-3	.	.	CASSTLVYTQYF	TGTGCCAGCAGCACGTTGGTGTATACGCAGTATTTT
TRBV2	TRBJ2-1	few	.	CASTHRRGRYNEQFF	TGTGCCAGCACCCATCGAAGGGGACGATACAATGAGCAGTTCTTC
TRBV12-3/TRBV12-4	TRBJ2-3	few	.	CASSRDQVSTDTQYF	TGTGCCAGCAGTCGGGACCAGGTTAGCACAGATACGCAGTATTTT
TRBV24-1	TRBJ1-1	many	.	CATSRTGGQAFF	TGTGCCACCAGTCGCACGGGGGGCCAAGCTTTCTTT
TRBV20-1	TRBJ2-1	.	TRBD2	CSATAGGPYNEQFF	TGCAGTGCTACAGCGGGAGGGCCCTACAATGAGCAGTTCTTC
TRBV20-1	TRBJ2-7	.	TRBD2	CSANKAGTSSYEQYF	TGCAGTGCTAATAAGGCAGGGACTAGCTCCTACGAGCAGTACTTC
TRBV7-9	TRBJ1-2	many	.	CASSLARVGANYGYTF	TGTGCCAGCAGCTTAGCGCGGGTGGGAGCTAACTATGGCTACACCTTC
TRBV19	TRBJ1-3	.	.	CASMGPGVGNTIYF	TGTGCCAGTATGGGCCCGGGCGTCGGAAACACCATATATTTT
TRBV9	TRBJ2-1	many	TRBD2	CASSGEIAGGHYNEQFF	TGTGCCAGCAGCGGGGAAATAGCGGGAGGGCATTACAATGAGCAGTTCTTC
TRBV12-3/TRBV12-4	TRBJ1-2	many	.	CASSSDYSTNYGYTF	TGTGCCAGCAGCTCGGATTACTCCACCAACTATGGCTACACCTTC
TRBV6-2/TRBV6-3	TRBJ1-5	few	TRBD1	CASRDRLFDQPQHF	TGTGCCAGCAGGGACAGGCTTTTCGATCAGCCCCAGCATTTT
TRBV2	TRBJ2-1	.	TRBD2	CASSASTYSGGRQFF	TGTGCCAGCAGCGCGTCCACATATTCGGGGGGGCGGCAGTTCTTC
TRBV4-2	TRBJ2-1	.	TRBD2	CASSQDFKASGGNEQFF	TGTGCCAGCAGCCAAGATTTTAAGGCTAGCGGGGGCAATGAGCAGTTCTTC
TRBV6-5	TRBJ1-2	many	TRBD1	CASSTRGGFNYGYTF	TGTGCCAGCAGTACCAGGGGGGGATTTAACTATGGCTACACCTTC
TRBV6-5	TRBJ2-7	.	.	CASSPLGRVGSYEQYF	TGTGCCAGCAGCCCACTGGGCCGGGTAGGCTCCTACGAGCAGTACTTC
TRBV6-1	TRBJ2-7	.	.	CASSVDYRSYEQYF	TGTGCCAGCAGTGTCGACTATAGATCCTACGAGCAGTACTTC